The 27 T cell receptor beta chains given below trace back to one sample, sequenced in a study of control samples from healthy donors and cancer patients. Produced via immunoSEQ multiplex PCR; TCRdb's table is partial and in-frame only. The sample consists of some 79,000 clones, more than 85% of them appearing once. Sequenced input: blood. The receptors were sampled from a woman aged 45-65 years in good health.

The chain recombines TRBV12-3 or TRBV12-4 with TRBJ1-5; a weak D match, TRBD1 (6 bases). Deletions cut 6 bases from V and 5 bases from J, with 8 bases between. The CDR3 covers 12 residues. CDR3 protein: CASSTGHQPQHF. The CDR3 bases are TGTGCCAGCAGCACAGGGCATCAGCCCCAGCATTTT.

V usage is TRBV28 and J usage is TRBJ2-7; D not resolved. Germline V gene lookup returns CDR1 MDHEN and CDR2 SYDVKM. CDR3 size: 13 residues. Trimming took 4 bases from V and 2 from J, leaving 9 bases between them. DNA of the CDR3: TGTGCCAGCAGTTCGTACAGAGCCTACGAGCAGTACTTC. This codes for CASSSYRAYEQYF.

The V gene is TRBV6-6, the J gene TRBJ1-3; TRBD1 might be the D (5 bases). In germline, CDR1 is MNHNY, CDR2 SVGAGI (reference sequence). V lost 5 bases and J lost 6, with 11 bases in between. This CDR3 region has 13 residues. Here the CDR3 reads CASSQGFENTIYF. CDR3 nucleotides: TGTGCCAGCAGTCAGGGATTTGAAAACACCATATATTTT.

The V gene is TRBV7-8, the J gene TRBJ2-2; possible D gene TRBD2, 6 bases. Trimming stripped 1 base from V and 4 bases from J, with 7 bases between. The CDR3 length is 14 residues. Per germline, CDR1 SGHVS and CDR2 FQNEAQ. The CDR3 DNA reads TGTGCCAGCAGCTTAGTAGCGGTCACCGGGGAGCTGTTTTTT. It yields the protein CASSLVAVTGELFF.

The V call is TRBV6-6, the J call TRBJ1-6; unclear D gene. The germline gives CDR1 MNHNY, CDR2 SVGAGI (reference sequence). Trimming cost V 10 bases and J 0 bases, with 16 bases left between them. This CDR3 has 16 residues. Written as DNA, the CDR3 is TGTGCCACGACAAGTGCGGCGAGCTCCTATAATTCACCCCTCCACTTT. It translates to CATTSAASSYNSPLHF.

This clone appeared once. The chain has TRBV5-1 and TRBJ1-2; 11 bases fit TRBD1. This CDR3 has 14 amino acids. V trimming: 4 bases; J trimming: 5 bases; junction bases outside the gene matches: 4. The V gene's germline CDR1 is SGHRS and CDR2 YFSETQ. CDR3 nucleotides: TGCGCCAGCAGCGGGACAGGGGGATTTTATGGCTACACCTTC. Amino acid sequence: CASSGTGGFYGYTF.

This chain joins TRBV6-4 and TRBJ2-7; 8 bases match TRBD1. The CDR3 extends over 15 amino acids. The germline gives CDR1 MRHNA, CDR2 SNTAGT. V lost 5 bases, J lost 6 bases, and 12 bases stayed unmatched. CDR3 loop: CASSQSGQGISEQYF. DNA of the CDR3: TGTGCCAGCAGTCAATCCGGACAGGGTATCAGCGAGCAGTACTTC.

The chain employs TRBV9 and TRBJ2-3; D perhaps matches TRBD2 (6 bases). The germline V gene encodes CDR1 SGDLS and CDR2 YYNGEE. The ends were cut back, 4 bases at V and 8 bases at J, with 17 bases in the middle. This CDR3 has 14 amino acids. The CDR3 is CASSSSGWGGTQYF. The CDR3 DNA reads TGTGCCAGCAGCTCATCCGGGTGGGGAGGTACGCAGTATTTT.

In nucleotides, the CDR3 is TGTGCCACCAGCAGAGACTCGACAGGGGATCAGCCCCAGCATTTT. Amino acid sequence: CATSRDSTGDQPQHF. This chain joins TRBV15 and TRBJ1-5, with 8 positions matching TRBD1. J lost 5 bases, V lost 0 bases, and 3 bases had no gene match. Per the germline V gene, CDR1 is LNHNV and CDR2 is YYDKDF (reference sequence). The CDR3 loop spans 15 amino acids.

This clone showed up just once. V gene TRBV19 combines with J gene TRBJ2-3; 9 positions agree with TRBD2. The CDR3 spans 16 residues. Unmatched junction bases numbered 8, after V lost 4 bases and J lost 3 bases. From germline, CDR1 is LNHDA and CDR2 SQIVND (reference sequence). DNA of the CDR3: TGTGCCAGTAGTAGCTTTAGCGGGAGTGGGACAGATACGCAGTATTTT. Its protein is CASSSFSGSGTDTQYF.

J is TRBJ2-7 and V is TRBV6-5; the D gene is possibly TRBD2 (5 bases). Germline values: CDR1 MNHEY, CDR2 SVGAGI. There are 12 residues in the CDR3. Trimming left V 4 bases short and J 5 bases short, with 9 bases between. CDR3 coding DNA: TGTGCCAGCAGTTCCGGGGTCCACGAGCAGTACTTC. It encodes CASSSGVHEQYF.

V gene TRBV27 combines with J gene TRBJ2-3, with 14 bases matching TRBD2. This CDR3 contains 20 residues. Looked up from germline, CDR1 is MNHEY and CDR2 is SMNVEV (reference sequence). V shed 6 bases and J 0 bases; nucleotides not matched to a gene: 14. In DNA, the CDR3 is TGTGCCAGCAGCTATTCCCTTGGACTAGCGGGAGGCTTTAGCACAGATACGCAGTATTTT. Amino acid sequence: CASSYSLGLAGGFSTDTQYF.

The chain is built from TRBV30 and TRBJ1-1, with TRBD1 as a possible D gene (5 bases). CDR3 length equals 12 residues. Trimming took off 8 bases at V and 3 bases at J, with 13 bases between the two ends. CDR1 and CDR2 (germline): GTSNPN, SVGIG (reference sequence). Written as DNA, the CDR3 is TGTGCCCGAACCGGGGGAGACACTGAAGCTTTCTTT. It specifies CARTGGDTEAFF.

The V call is TRBV6-1, the J call TRBJ1-3; D not certain. The V end was cut by 3 bases, the J end by 1 base, with 16 bases between. Germline CDR1 MNHNS, CDR2 SASEGT. The CDR3 runs 17 residues. This chain's CDR3 is CASSDLRTARSGNTIYF. DNA of the CDR3: TGTGCCAGCAGTGACCTGCGGACGGCTCGATCTGGAAACACCATATATTTT.

The chain employs TRBV7-2 and TRBJ1-6, with a weak D call TRBD1 (5 bases). Trimming cost V 5 bases and J 10 bases, with 15 bases left between them. This CDR3 region has 14 residues. Germline V gene lookup returns CDR1 SGHTA and CDR2 FQGNSA. The DNA for the CDR3 is TGTGCCAGCAGCGCCGAGGGGTTTCGGTCACCCCTCCACTTT. Translating gives CASSAEGFRSPLHF.

The chain uses TRBV5-4 and TRBJ1-4, with a weak D call TRBD1 (5 bases). The CDR3 length is 15 residues. V lost 4 bases and J 4 bases, leaving 14 bases between the germline ends. Germline V gives CDR1 SGHNT, CDR2 YYREEE (reference sequence). This CDR3 is CASSNKGGDNEKLFF. CDR3 bases: TGTGCCAGCAGCAATAAGGGAGGGGATAATGAAAAACTGTTTTTT.

This chain uses TRBV19 with TRBJ2-3, with TRBD2 matching over 8 bases. V lost 3 bases to trimming and J lost 2 bases; unmatched junction nucleotides: 19. This CDR3 comprises 20 residues. CDR1 LNHDA and CDR2 SQIVND come from the germline V gene (reference sequence). The CDR3 region has the DNA TGTGCCAGTAGTATGCAAGGAACTAGCGGAGCTAGTTCGCACACAGATACGCAGTATTTT. This translates into CASSMQGTSGASSHTDTQYF.

J is TRBJ1-4 and V is TRBV27; tentative D call: TRBD1 (6 bases). Trimming took off 3 bases at V and 6 bases at J, with 11 bases between the two ends. The CDR3 loop spans 14 amino acids. Germline V gene data show CDR1 as MNHEY and CDR2 as SMNVEV (reference sequence). The CDR3 sequence is CASSFNREHEKLFF. CDR3 nucleotides: TGTGCCAGCAGTTTTAACAGGGAACATGAAAAACTGTTTTTT.

The rearrangement links TRBV3-1 (or the pseudogene TRBV3-2) to TRBJ1-4, with D unclear. The germline CDR1 and CDR2 sequences are LGHDT and YNNKEL (reference sequence). V lost 3 bases and J lost 5, with 13 bases in between. There are 15 residues in the CDR3. In DNA form, the CDR3 reads TGTGCCAGCAGCCAGTCACTAGCGGGGAATGAAAAACTGTTTTTT. Amino acid sequence: CASSQSLAGNEKLFF.

The sample holds a few counts of this clone. V usage is TRBV4-1 and J usage is TRBJ1-5; D is uncertain. Trimming took 1 base from V and 4 from J, leaving 8 bases between them. Germline CDR1 reads MGHRA; CDR2 reads YSYEKL. The CDR3 has 14 residues. CDR3 protein: CASSQVLGNQPQHF. The CDR3 coding sequence is TGCGCCAGCAGCCAAGTTCTGGGAAATCAGCCCCAGCATTTT.

The chain combines TRBV6-1 with TRBJ1-6; possibly TRBD1 for D (5 bases). The CDR3 covers 12 residues. The V and J ends lost 1 base and 14 bases respectively, with 9 bases between them. Germline loops: CDR1 MNHNS, CDR2 SASEGT. The CDR3 nucleotides are TGTGCCAGCAGTGAAGACTCGGGGGCCCTCCACTTT. Its protein product is CASSEDSGALHF.

Of note for this clone: A junction end diverges from the germline sequence, so it may reflect a read error. V usage is TRBV7-8 and J usage is TRBJ1-2; D ambiguous. CDR1 and CDR2 from the germline V gene are SGHVS and FQNEAQ. The CDR3 spans 13 residues. CDR3 nucleotide sequence: TGTGCCAGCAGCTTAAGCGGTAACGATGGCTACACCTTC. This encodes CASSLSGNDGYTF.

The chain joins TRBV19 to TRBJ1-2; 10 nucleotides match TRBD1. The CDR3 runs 14 residues. Germline V lookup: CDR1 LNHDA, CDR2 SQIVND (reference sequence). With V trimmed by 9 bases and J by 8 bases, 12 bases remained unmatched. The CDR3 DNA sequence: TGTGCCAGCCGATCGGGACAGGGGCGCATCGGCTACACCTTC. It encodes CASRSGQGRIGYTF.

This chain links TRBV28 with TRBJ1-4; the D gene is possibly TRBD1 (6 bases). The CDR3 is 14 residues long. Germline CDR1 and CDR2: MDHEN and SYDVKM. Trimming stripped 6 bases from V and 2 bases from J, with 10 bases between. CDR3 DNA: TGTGCCAGCAGGGAAGGACAGACTAATGAAAAACTGTTTTTT. Protein: CASREGQTNEKLFF.

This chain joins TRBV5-4 and TRBJ1-2; the D gene is possibly TRBD1 (6 bases). Germline loops: CDR1 SGHNT, CDR2 YYREEE (reference sequence). The V and J ends lost 0 bases and 3 bases respectively, with 9 bases between them. This CDR3 is 14 amino acids long. The CDR3 DNA follows: TGTGCCAGCAGCTTGGATGGGGGCTACTATGGCTACACCTTC. Residues: CASSLDGGYYGYTF.

This chain links TRBV7-8 with TRBJ1-1; 8 bases are a match to TRBD1. The CDR3 contains 14 residues. Germline trimming cut 7 bases from V and 7 bases from J; bases unmatched to any gene: 11. Per germline, CDR1 SGHVS and CDR2 FQNEAQ. The CDR3 reads CASTPRTGYNEAFF. CDR3 coding DNA: TGTGCCAGCACCCCACGGACAGGGTATAATGAAGCTTTCTTT.

This chain joins TRBV19 and TRBJ1-5; D is ambiguous. The germline CDR1 and CDR2 sequences are LNHDA and SQIVND (reference sequence). The CDR3 runs to 15 residues. V lost 1 base and J lost 1, with 8 bases in between. CDR3 loop: CASSIVPESNQPQHF. The CDR3 DNA reads TGTGCCAGTAGTATAGTACCAGAGAGCAATCAGCCCCAGCATTTT.